Presented here are 25 T cell receptor beta chains from one specimen sequenced in a study of T cell clones after liver transplantation. The data were produced by immunoSEQ multiplex PCR, yet TCRdb's version contains in-frame clones alone and is incomplete. This table holds roughly 80,000 clones, roughly 85% found once. The sequences come from CD4+ T cells from blood, collected 45 to 47 months after liver transplant. The receptors come from a human patient who received a liver transplant. Some T cells may be the graft donor's.

This chain uses TRBV7-9 with TRBJ1-6; D might be TRBD1 (6 bases). The CDR3 totals 14 residues. V lost 5 bases to trimming and J lost 9 bases, with 14 bases between them. The germline CDR1 and CDR2 sequences are SEHNR and FQNEAQ (reference sequence). The CDR3 loop is CASSSQGRASPLHF. CDR3 DNA: TGTGCCAGCAGCAGCCAGGGGCGAGCTTCACCCCTCCACTTT.

The chain's CDR3 is CASRLTGSEGYTF. The CDR3 DNA is TGTGCCAGCAGACTGACAGGTTCGGAAGGCTACACCTTC. The chain recombines TRBV6-5 with TRBJ1-2; D is possibly TRBD1 (6 bases). V shed 6 bases and J shed 8 bases, with 16 bases lying between them. CDR3 size: 13 residues. Germline loops: CDR1 MNHEY, CDR2 SVGAGI.

This clone appeared many times. This rearrangement joins TRBV5-1 to TRBJ1-2; possible D gene TRBD1, 6 bases. The CDR3 extends over 14 amino acids. Trimming left V 3 bases short and J 8 bases short, with 17 bases between. Per germline, CDR1 SGHRS and CDR2 YFSETQ. As DNA, the CDR3 is TGCGCCAGCAGCTCTGACAGGTCCGTGTGGGGCTACACCTTC. Its translation is CASSSDRSVWGYTF.

The genes are TRBV4-3 and TRBJ2-3; 9 bases align to TRBD1. Trimming took 1 base from V and 4 from J; bases not matched to a gene: 6. The germline gives CDR1 LGHNA, CDR2 YSLEER. The CDR3 has 16 residues. The chain's CDR3 is CASSQGHRGRADTQYF. Written as DNA, the CDR3 is TGCGCCAGCAGCCAAGGTCACAGGGGGCGGGCAGATACGCAGTATTTT.

The chain recombines TRBV6-6 with TRBJ2-7, with 7 bases lining up with TRBD1. With 5 bases clipped from V and 5 bases from J, the junction kept 9 bases outside the gene matches. This CDR3 region has 14 residues. CDR1 is MNHNY and CDR2 is SVGAGI in the germline V gene (reference sequence). The CDR3 spells CASSRTGVIDEQYF. CDR3 DNA sequence: TGTGCCAGCAGTCGAACAGGGGTAATCGACGAGCAGTACTTC.

The rearrangement joins TRBV28 to TRBJ1-2; D not resolved. Trimming stripped 1 base from V and 2 bases from J, with 8 bases between. This CDR3 contains 14 residues. Germline V gives CDR1 MDHEN, CDR2 SYDVKM. The chain's CDR3 is CASSLLRVNYGYTF. The CDR3 nucleotides read TGTGCCAGCAGTTTATTGAGGGTGAACTATGGCTACACCTTC.

The V gene is TRBV18, the J gene TRBJ2-7, with 9 positions matching TRBD1. J gave up 1 base and V 6 bases, and 7 bases lay outside the gene matches. CDR1 and CDR2 from the germline V gene are KGHSH and LQKENI. The CDR3 sequence is 15 residues long. The CDR3: CASSLPGQGSYEQYF. The CDR3, as DNA: TGTGCCAGCTCGCTGCCGGGACAGGGATCCTACGAGCAGTACTTC.

In its sample, this clone was seen a few times. The chain recombines TRBV7-8 with TRBJ2-7; possible D gene TRBD2, 6 bases. There are 13 residues in the CDR3. The germline V gene has CDR1 SGHVS and CDR2 FQNEAQ. Deletions cut 6 bases from V and 2 bases from J, with 11 bases between. CDR3 region: CASSTGRAYEQYF. CDR3 in DNA: TGTGCCAGCAGTACCGGGAGAGCCTACGAGCAGTACTTC.

This chain joins TRBV28 and TRBJ1-2, with D possibly matching TRBD1 (5 bases). The CDR3 length is 12 residues. The V gene lost 6 bases and the J gene lost 5 bases, with 10 bases spanning the gap. CDR1 and CDR2 (germline): MDHEN, SYDVKM. The chain's CDR3 is CASSRENYGYTF. CDR3 nucleotide sequence: TGTGCCAGCAGCAGGGAGAATTATGGCTACACCTTC.

The V and J genes are TRBV7-8 and TRBJ2-1, with TRBD2 matching 7 bases. Germline V lookup: CDR1 SGHVS, CDR2 FQNEAQ. This CDR3 is built from 15 residues. Trimming at V came to 8 bases and at J to 3 bases, leaving 10 bases not matched to a gene. This CDR3 is CASFPSGDFYNEQFF. CDR3 DNA sequence: TGTGCCAGCTTCCCTAGCGGTGACTTCTACAATGAGCAGTTCTTC.

The genes are TRBV5-1 and TRBJ1-2; 10 bases agree with TRBD1. V shed 2 bases and J 8 bases; nucleotides not matched to a gene: 9. This CDR3 region has 15 residues. Germline V lookup: CDR1 SGHRS, CDR2 YFSETQ. CDR3 nucleotides: TGCGCCAGCAGCTTCACCGGGACAGGGGTGGAGGGCTACACCTTC. It is translated as CASSFTGTGVEGYTF.

The count of this clone is one. This chain links TRBV5-1 with TRBJ1-3, with D unresolved. CDR1 and CDR2 from the germline V gene are SGHRS and YFSETQ. CDR3 size: 13 residues. The V end lost 1 base, the J end lost 4 bases, and 6 bases lay between the germline ends. CDR3 sequence reads: CASSLPGGNTIYF. The DNA of the CDR3 is TGCGCCAGCAGCTTGCCGGGAGGAAACACCATATATTTT.

The chain combines TRBV27 with TRBJ2-3, with 8 bases identical to TRBD1. The CDR3 is 14 residues long. Germline V gene lookup returns CDR1 MNHEY and CDR2 SMNVEV (reference sequence). The V gene end was trimmed by 5 bases and the J gene end by 2 bases; junction bases not matched to a gene: 3. This CDR3 is CASSPDRATDTQYF. CDR3 sequence (DNA): TGTGCCAGCAGTCCGGACAGGGCCACAGATACGCAGTATTTT.

V usage is TRBV29-1 and J usage is TRBJ2-1; the D gene could be TRBD1 or TRBD2 (5 bases each). With 6 bases removed from V and 5 bases from J, the gap between germline ends came to 14 bases. Germline V gives CDR1 SQVTM, CDR2 ANQGSEA. CDR3 size: 13 residues. This chain's CDR3 is CSVTRDQNNEQFF. CDR3 coding DNA: TGCAGCGTCACCCGGGACCAGAACAATGAGCAGTTCTTC.

The V and J genes are TRBV5-1 and TRBJ1-1, with D possibly matching TRBD1 (5 bases). The CDR3 sequence is 12 residues long. V lost 0 bases and J 11 bases, leaving 11 bases between the germline ends. CDR1 is SGHRS, CDR2 YFSETQ, per germline. The chain's CDR3 is CASSLEEEGAFF. CDR3 bases: TGCGCCAGCAGCTTGGAAGAGGAGGGGGCTTTCTTT.

This clone was seen a single time. The chain carries TRBV12-5 and TRBJ2-2, with 9 bases that match TRBD1. This CDR3 spans 19 amino acids. Germline V gives CDR1 LGHNT, CDR2 FRNRAP. J gave up 0 bases and V 6 bases, and 14 bases lay outside the gene matches. The CDR3 is CASGPTWTGDLTNTGELFF. In nucleotides, the CDR3 is TGTGCTAGTGGCCCTACTTGGACAGGGGACCTTACGAACACCGGGGAGCTGTTTTTT.

This clone was observed a single time. The V gene is TRBV5-1, the J gene TRBJ2-5, with 7 bases lining up with TRBD1. Trimming took 5 bases from V and 1 from J; bases not matched to a gene: 5. This CDR3 has 14 residues. CDR1 is SGHRS and CDR2 is YFSETQ in the germline V gene. The chain's CDR3 is CASRPGQVQETQYF. In DNA form, the CDR3 reads TGCGCCAGCAGACCTGGACAGGTCCAAGAGACCCAGTACTTC.

The genes are TRBV6-6 and TRBJ2-7; TRBD2 aligns across 13 bases. The germline CDR1 and CDR2 sequences are MNHNY and SVGAGI (reference sequence). The CDR3 has 16 residues. V lost 6 bases and J lost 7; bases outside the gene matches: 12. CDR3 protein: CASRPHGTSGIQEQYF. The DNA for the CDR3 is TGTGCCAGCAGGCCCCATGGGACTAGCGGGATTCAGGAGCAGTACTTC.

The chain has TRBV18 and TRBJ1-1; no clear D. In germline, CDR1 is KGHSH, CDR2 LQKENI. This CDR3 region has 13 residues. Trimming took 0 bases from V and 3 from J, leaving 5 bases between them. For the CDR3, the DNA is TGTGCCAGCTCACCACCAAGGGACACTGAAGCTTTCTTT. Amino acid sequence: CASSPPRDTEAFF.

In its sample, this clone was seen a few times. The rearrangement joins TRBV4-1 to TRBJ1-2, with D unclear. CDR1 MGHRA and CDR2 YSYEKL come from the germline V gene. This CDR3 has 11 residues. The V and J ends lost 2 bases and 10 bases respectively, with 8 bases between them. CDR3 region: CASSQNLLYTF. CDR3 in DNA: TGCGCCAGCAGCCAAAATTTGCTCTACACCTTC.

The V gene is TRBV5-1, the J gene TRBJ1-1; TRBD1 is a possible D gene (5 bases). Per germline, CDR1 SGHRS and CDR2 YFSETQ. Trimming cost V 3 bases and J 6 bases, with 15 bases left between them. The CDR3 runs 14 residues. CDR3 sequence: CASSSFRQGSEAFF. The CDR3 bases are TGCGCCAGCAGCTCATTCCGCCAGGGTTCTGAAGCTTTCTTT.

The genes are TRBV30 and TRBJ2-1; D not certain. The CDR3 has 13 residues. Germline V gene lookup returns CDR1 GTSNPN and CDR2 SVGIG (reference sequence). The V gene lost 2 bases and the J gene lost 6 bases, with 11 bases spanning the gap. The CDR3 DNA reads TGTGCCTGGAGTACTCAGTCCGTCAATGAGCAGTTCTTC. Protein: CAWSTQSVNEQFF.

The chain has TRBV9 and TRBJ2-6; 7 nucleotides match TRBD1. V trimming: 0 bases; J trimming: 3 bases; junction bases outside the gene matches: 0. Germline CDR1 is SGDLS and CDR2 is YYNGEE. CDR3 length equals 15 residues. In DNA form, the CDR3 reads TGTGCCAGCAGCGTAGGACAGGGTGGGGCCAACGTCCTGACTTTC. Its translation is CASSVGQGGANVLTF.

The chain has TRBV4-3 and TRBJ1-1; maybe TRBD1 (5 bases). The CDR3 loop spans 17 amino acids. V was trimmed by 4 bases and J by 1 base, leaving 19 bases between them. CDR1 LGHNA and CDR2 YSLEER come from the germline V gene. The CDR3 sequence is CASSLDFRQRKNTEAFF. The CDR3 DNA reads TGCGCCAGCAGCCTAGATTTTAGACAGAGGAAGAACACTGAAGCTTTCTTT.

The chain employs TRBV18 and TRBJ1-2; tentative D call: TRBD1 (5 bases). Between the trimmed V and J ends, which lost 1 base and 7 bases, there was a span of 16 bases. This CDR3 is 15 amino acids long. The V gene's germline CDR1 is KGHSH and CDR2 LQKENI. The chain's CDR3 is CASSPQRGGRAGYTF. CDR3 DNA sequence: TGTGCCAGCTCACCACAACGGGGGGGTCGGGCTGGCTACACCTTC.